This is a list of T cell receptor beta chains from one sample in a study of early T cells in non-severe SARS-CoV-2 infection. TCRdb itself ran the 5' RACE reads through MiXCR, one entry per CDR3 protein. The data contain fewer than 30,000 distinct CDR3 sequences, approximately 4.8% of them singletons. Sequencing used whole blood. The receptors originated from an adult who was a healthcare worker with PCR-confirmed SARS-CoV-2 infection or an uninfected control (not recorded which). The CDR3 runs from the conserved cysteine through the conserved F or W. Each record gives: V gene, J gene, CDR3 protein.

>TRBV6-5|TRBJ2-3
CASSYSGGVTDTQYF
>TRBV3-1|TRBJ1-1
CASSQGSRVTEAFF
>TRBV28|TRBJ2-2
CASRFQGPGELFF
>TRBV27|TRBJ2-1
CASSTGTSGAYNEQFF
>TRBV7-9|TRBJ2-1
CASSPNRLAGDNEQFF
>TRBV29-1|TRBJ1-2
CSVVREVHYGYTF
>TRBV3-1|TRBJ2-3
CASSQDASGDTQYF
>TRBV7-6|TRBJ2-7
CASSPGTGDTYEQYF
>TRBV27|TRBJ2-5
CASSPRDPQETQYF
>TRBV5-1|TRBJ1-2
CASSLEPGQGDGYTF
>TRBV7-9|TRBJ2-7
CASSFRNSYEQYF
>TRBV28|TRBJ2-4
CASSLPDRNIQYF
>TRBV5-1|TRBJ2-5
CASSLRLAGDPQETQYF
>TRBV12-3/TRBV12-4|TRBJ2-5
CASSLRLVGETQYF
>TRBV5-1|TRBJ2-5
CASSLAGTNQETQYF
>TRBV7-6|TRBJ1-3
CASSQISSGNTIYF
>TRBV29-1|TRBJ2-3
CSVAGKNTDTQYF
>TRBV30|TRBJ2-1
CAWSTSGSSYNEQFF
>TRBV7-6|TRBJ2-3
CASSFDGASTDTQYF
>TRBV6-4|TRBJ2-5
CASVTGVETQYF
>TRBV29-1|TRBJ1-2
CSVITGTGGYGYTF
>TRBV12-3/TRBV12-4|TRBJ1-2
CASSSVVRANYGYTF
>TRBV5-1|TRBJ1-5
CASSAGTPNQPQHF
>TRBV7-9|TRBJ1-5
CASSLNWNQPQHF
>TRBV5-5|TRBJ1-1
CASSPVSHRGSTEAFF
>TRBV11-2|TRBJ2-7
CASSGMDRGSDEQYF
>TRBV27|TRBJ2-1
CASSSDRYNEQFF
>TRBV6-1|TRBJ1-2
CATRDRLLVGYGYTF
>TRBV7-6|TRBJ2-3
CASSLPQEGSTDTQYF
>TRBV4-3|TRBJ2-5
CASSQVTGVETQYF
>TRBV7-8|TRBJ2-1
CASSARVSYNEQFF
>TRBV19|TRBJ2-3
CASSHRPAGEDTQYF
>TRBV7-6|TRBJ1-6
CASSPQTSYNSPLHF
>TRBV27|TRBJ2-1
CASSLGLAGLNEQFF
>TRBV25-1|TRBJ2-1
CASRGDRGVRYNEQFF
>TRBV7-9|TRBJ2-1
CASSLSQTFSYNEQFF
>TRBV6-2/TRBV6-3|TRBJ1-1
CASRRSSRGSKTEAFF
>TRBV28|TRBJ1-1
CASRSTLNEAFF
>TRBV7-9|TRBJ2-1
CASIPGALNEQFF
>TRBV7-3|TRBJ2-1
CASSLGGMGYNEQFF
>TRBV12-3/TRBV12-4|TRBJ2-7
CASSSRDIIYEQYF
>TRBV15|TRBJ2-5
CATSRDVSQRQETQYF
>TRBV20-1|TRBJ2-6
CSAWGASGANVLTF
>TRBV3-1|TRBJ1-1
CASSQALMFSTEAFF
>TRBV7-8|TRBJ2-3
CASGRWTVAADTQYF
>TRBV10-2|TRBJ1-4
CASSESGRSNEKLFF
>TRBV7-2|TRBJ1-3
CASSPREGAGNTIYF
>TRBV6-5|TRBJ2-2
CASSYSRGPNTGELFF
>TRBV6-2/TRBV6-3|TRBJ1-1
CASSSGRMNTEAFF
>TRBV7-2|TRBJ2-3
CASSPRTLPSTDTQYF
>TRBV7-2|TRBJ1-1
CASRMDSRGTEAFF
>TRBV11-2|TRBJ2-7
CASSLVLGYEQYF